These T cell receptor beta chains were read from a single sample in a study of blood T cells in healthy people across ages. TCRdb reprocessed the 5' RACE reads via MiXCR and lists one record per CDR3 protein. The sample comprises some 900,000 distinct CDR3 sequences, about 48% of which are singletons, and roughly an eighth rests with the top ten. Sequenced sample: blood. These receptors were collected from a man in his thirties or forties in good health. CDR3s include the opening cysteine and the closing phenylalanine or tryptophan. The order of the fields is J gene, V gene, D gene, clone size, CDR3 DNA, CDR3 protein. The D gene is left open where the match is weak. Clone size is given for some rows only: seen once, a few or many times, or a class if the clone is expanded.

TRBJ2-7 TRBV12-3/TRBV12-4 . . TGTGCCAGCAGTTTCCATCGGGGCGAGCAGTACTTC CASSFHRGEQYF
TRBJ2-4 TRBV6-6 . few TGTGCCAGCAGTTACTACGGACTAAACATTCAGTACTTC CASSYYGLNIQYF
TRBJ2-7 TRBV21-1 . few TGTGCCAGCAGCAAAGCGAGGACAGCCTACGAGCAGTACTTC CASSKARTAYEQYF
TRBJ2-7 TRBV11-2 . . TGTGCCAGCAGCCCGACGAACAGGGCCTCCTACGAGCAGTACTTC CASSPTNRASYEQYF
TRBJ2-1 TRBV4-1 . . TGCGCCAGCAGCAATGGAGGCGATGAGCAGTTCTTC CASSNGGDEQFF
TRBJ2-7 TRBV12-3/TRBV12-4 TRBD1 few TGTGCCAGCAGTATCGGACAGGGTTACGAGCAGTACTTC CASSIGQGYEQYF
TRBJ2-3 TRBV5-1 TRBD2 once TGCGCCAGCAACGCGGGGGGTAGCACAGATACGCAGTATTTT CASNAGGSTDTQYF
TRBJ1-5 TRBV7-2 . . TGTGCCAGCAGCGTACAGTTGGGGCAGCCCCAGCATTTT CASSVQLGQPQHF
TRBJ2-2 TRBV6-2/TRBV6-3 TRBD1 . TGTGCCAGCCGTTCGGACAGGCGCGCGAACACCGGGGAGCTGTTTTTT CASRSDRRANTGELFF
TRBJ2-3 TRBV11-2 TRBD2 . TGTGCCAGCACCCCAGGGACGGGGGGGAGAGATACGCGGTATTTT CASTPGTGGRDTRYF
TRBJ1-2 TRBV7-2 . . TGTGCCAGCAGCTTAGATGCGGGGGGTAGCGGCTACACCTTC CASSLDAGGSGYTF
TRBJ1-1 TRBV7-8 TRBD1 . TGTGCCAGCAGCTTAGCTCTACAGGGGAGTTGGACTGAAGCTTTCTTT CASSLALQGSWTEAFF
TRBJ2-7 TRBV20-1 . . TGCAGTGCTAGAGATTGGGGAACCTACGAGCAGTACTTC CSARDWGTYEQYF
TRBJ2-1 TRBV5-1 . . TGCGCCAGCAGCTTGGCCGGGACCCAGTCTTGGGGGGGCTATGAGCAGTTCTTC CASSLAGTQSWGGYEQFF
TRBJ2-7 TRBV20-1 TRBD2 . TGCAGTGCTGGAGATAGCGGGCAGGCGGTGGAGCAGTACTTC CSAGDSGQAVEQYF
TRBJ2-1 TRBV6-1 . . TGTGCCAGCAGTGATCAGGGGGGGATCTACAATGAGCAGTTCTTC CASSDQGGIYNEQFF
TRBJ2-7 TRBV27 TRBD1 once TGTGCCAGCAGACATAGGGACAGGGGCTACGAGCAGTACTTC CASRHRDRGYEQYF
TRBJ1-2 TRBV27 . few TGTGCCAGCAGTTTAGGGGCAGGTCAGGGCTATGGCTACACCTTC CASSLGAGQGYGYTF
TRBJ2-1 TRBV4-3 TRBD2 once TGCGCCAGCAGCAGTGAAGCGGGGAGCTCCTACAATGAGCAGTTCTTC CASSSEAGSSYNEQFF
TRBJ2-3 TRBV29-1 TRBD1 . TGCAGCGAGGACAGGGGAGGTATGCAGTATTTT CSEDRGGMQYF
TRBJ1-4 TRBV9 . few TGTGCCAGCAGCCCCTCCGGGGGGACTTATAATGAAAAACTGTTTTTT CASSPSGGTYNEKLFF
TRBJ2-1 TRBV20-1 TRBD1 few TGCAGTGCTCCAAAGGGGGACAGTAACAATGAGCAGTTCTTC CSAPKGDSNNEQFF
TRBJ1-1 TRBV6-2/TRBV6-3 . . TGTGCCAGCGGAAGGAGGAGAGGGAACACTGAAGCTTTCTTT CASGRRRGNTEAFF
TRBJ1-4 TRBV10-3 . . TGTGCCATCAGCGGGGAAGGCGCAGGAGAAAAACTGTTTTTT CAISGEGAGEKLFF
TRBJ2-7 TRBV27 . . TGTGCCAGCAGTACCCGACCGGACGGATCCTACGAGCAGTACTTC CASSTRPDGSYEQYF
TRBJ2-7 TRBV6-2/TRBV6-3 TRBD1 few TGTGCCACCGAAGGGACAGCCCTTGGCGACGAGCAGTACTTC CATEGTALGDEQYF
TRBJ1-2 TRBV6-6 . few TGTGCCAGCAGTTTCCCACAGGGTGAGGGCTATGGCTACACCTTC CASSFPQGEGYGYTF
TRBJ2-3 TRBV28 TRBD2 few TGTGCCAGCAGGATGACTAGCGGCTACACAGATACGCAGTATTTT CASRMTSGYTDTQYF
TRBJ2-5 TRBV10-3 . . TGTGCCATCAGTGAGTCGGGATGGGACTTACAAGAGACCCAGTACTTC CAISESGWDLQETQYF
TRBJ2-4 TRBV7-2 . . TGTGCCAGCAGCTACGGGACTGTCGCACTTGAGCAGTACTTC CASSYGTVALEQYF
TRBJ2-1 TRBV2 TRBD2 few TGTGCCAGCAGAGCTACTAGCGGGGCCCTAAATGAGCAGTTCTTC CASRATSGALNEQFF
TRBJ2-7 TRBV25-1 TRBD1 few TGTGCCAGCAGTGCACGGACAGGGTACAACGAGCAGTACTTC CASSARTGYNEQYF
TRBJ2-5 TRBV20-1 . . TGCAGTGTGATGCCAGGGAAAGAGACCCGGTACTTC CSVMPGKETRYF
TRBJ2-7 TRBV11-2 . . TGTGCCAGCAGCTTAGGCAACCTTAACTACGAGCAGTACTTC CASSLGNLNYEQYF
TRBJ2-5 TRBV29-1 . . TGCAGCGTTATTGTCAGCCGAGCCGAGACCCAGTACTTC CSVIVSRAETQYF
TRBJ2-7 TRBV25-1 . . TGTGCCAGCAGGGACTTGGCCTACAATGAGCAGTACTTC CASRDLAYNEQYF
TRBJ2-3 TRBV3-1 . . TGTGCCAGCAGCCAACTAGCTCATGCCGTGGATACGCAGTATTTT CASSQLAHAVDTQYF
TRBJ1-2 TRBV12-3/TRBV12-4 TRBD1 . TGTGCCAGCAGTCCTTATGTTCGGGACAGGGAGTTGTCTAACTATGGCTACACCTTC CASSPYVRDRELSNYGYTF
TRBJ2-1 TRBV27 TRBD2 . TGTGCCAGCAGTTTACTAGCGGGGCACAATGAGCAGTTCTTC CASSLLAGHNEQFF
TRBJ2-3 TRBV7-2 . . TGTGCCAGCAAGGTCGGGCGGGGCACAGATACGCAGTATTTT CASKVGRGTDTQYF
TRBJ2-1 TRBV6-1 . . TGTGCCAGCATGGGGCAATTCGGGAAGGATGAGCAGTTCTTC CASMGQFGKDEQFF
TRBJ2-2 TRBV4-1 TRBD1 . TGCGCCAGCAGCCAATTGACAGGGGCGTTGAACACCGGGGAGCTGTTTTTT CASSQLTGALNTGELFF